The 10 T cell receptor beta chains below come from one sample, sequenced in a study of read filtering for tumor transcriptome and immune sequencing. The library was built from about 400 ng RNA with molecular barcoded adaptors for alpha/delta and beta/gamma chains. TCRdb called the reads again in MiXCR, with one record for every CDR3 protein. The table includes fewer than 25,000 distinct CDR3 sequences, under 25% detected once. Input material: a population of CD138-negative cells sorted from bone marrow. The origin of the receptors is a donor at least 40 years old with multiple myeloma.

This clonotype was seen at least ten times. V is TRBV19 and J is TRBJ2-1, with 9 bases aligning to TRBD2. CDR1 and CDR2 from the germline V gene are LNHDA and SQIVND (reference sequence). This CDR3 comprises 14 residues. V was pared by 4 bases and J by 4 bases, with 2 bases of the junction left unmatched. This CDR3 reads CASSTTSGYNEQFF. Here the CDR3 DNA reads TGTGCCAGTAGTACGACTAGCGGTTACAATGAGCAGTTCTTC.

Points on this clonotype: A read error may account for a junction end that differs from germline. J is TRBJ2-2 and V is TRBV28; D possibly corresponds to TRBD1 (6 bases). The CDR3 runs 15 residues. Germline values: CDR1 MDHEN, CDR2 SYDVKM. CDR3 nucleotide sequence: TGTGCCAGCAGTTTAATCGGGACACTCACCGGGGAGCTGCTTTTT. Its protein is CASSLIGTLTGELLF.

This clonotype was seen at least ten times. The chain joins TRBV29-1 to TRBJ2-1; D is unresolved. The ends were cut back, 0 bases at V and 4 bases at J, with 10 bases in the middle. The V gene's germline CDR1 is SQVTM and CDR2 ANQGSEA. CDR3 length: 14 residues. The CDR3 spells CSVEDRVGYNEQFF. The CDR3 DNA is TGCAGCGTTGAAGACCGTGTGGGGTACAATGAGCAGTTCTTC.

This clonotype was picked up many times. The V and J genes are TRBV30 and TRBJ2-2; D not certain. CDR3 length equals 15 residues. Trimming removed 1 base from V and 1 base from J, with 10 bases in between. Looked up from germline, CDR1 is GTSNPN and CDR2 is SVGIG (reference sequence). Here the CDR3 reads CAWSAGSKNTGELFF. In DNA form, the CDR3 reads TGTGCCTGGAGTGCCGGGTCCAAGAACACCGGGGAGCTGTTTTTT.

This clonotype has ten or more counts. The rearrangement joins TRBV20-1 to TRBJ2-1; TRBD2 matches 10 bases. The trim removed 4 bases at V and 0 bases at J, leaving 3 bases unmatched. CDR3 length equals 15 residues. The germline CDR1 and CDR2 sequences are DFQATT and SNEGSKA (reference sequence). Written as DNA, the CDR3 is TGCAGTGCTATTTCTAGCGGGAGCTCCTACAATGAGCAGTTCTTC. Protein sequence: CSAISSGSSYNEQFF.

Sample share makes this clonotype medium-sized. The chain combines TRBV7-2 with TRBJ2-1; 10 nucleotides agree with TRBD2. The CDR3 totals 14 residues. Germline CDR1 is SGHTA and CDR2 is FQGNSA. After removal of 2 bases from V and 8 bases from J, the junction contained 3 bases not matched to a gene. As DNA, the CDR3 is TGTGCCAGCAGCTTAAGACTAGCGGGCGATGAGCAGTTCTTC. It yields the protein CASSLRLAGDEQFF.

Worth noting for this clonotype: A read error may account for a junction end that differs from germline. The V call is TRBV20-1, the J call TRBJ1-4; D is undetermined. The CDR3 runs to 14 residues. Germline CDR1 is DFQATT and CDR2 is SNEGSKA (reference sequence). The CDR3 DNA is TGCAGTGTCCCGAAGGGCAGTACTAATGAAGAACTGTTTTTT. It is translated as CSVPKGSTNEELFF.

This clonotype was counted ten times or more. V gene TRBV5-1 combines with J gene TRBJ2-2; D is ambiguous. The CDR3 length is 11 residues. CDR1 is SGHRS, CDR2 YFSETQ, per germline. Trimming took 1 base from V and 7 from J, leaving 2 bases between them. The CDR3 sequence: CASSLIGELFF. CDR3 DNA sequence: TGCGCCAGCAGCTTGATCGGGGAGCTGTTTTTT. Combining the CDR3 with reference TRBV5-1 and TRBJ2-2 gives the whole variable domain KAGVTQTPRYLIKTRGQQVTLSCSPISGHRSVSWYQQTPGQGLQFLFEYFSETQRNKGNFPGRFSGRQFSNSRSEMNVSTLELGDSALYLCASSLIGELFFGEGSRLTVL.

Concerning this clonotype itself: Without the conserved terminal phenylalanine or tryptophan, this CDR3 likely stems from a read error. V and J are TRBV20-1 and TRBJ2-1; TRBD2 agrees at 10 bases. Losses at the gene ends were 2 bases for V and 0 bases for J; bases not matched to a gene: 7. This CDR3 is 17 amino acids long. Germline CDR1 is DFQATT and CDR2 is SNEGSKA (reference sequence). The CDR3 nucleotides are TGCAGTGCTAGACCTCTAGCGGGAGCCGACTCCTACAATGAGCAGTTCTAC. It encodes CSARPLAGADSYNEQFY.

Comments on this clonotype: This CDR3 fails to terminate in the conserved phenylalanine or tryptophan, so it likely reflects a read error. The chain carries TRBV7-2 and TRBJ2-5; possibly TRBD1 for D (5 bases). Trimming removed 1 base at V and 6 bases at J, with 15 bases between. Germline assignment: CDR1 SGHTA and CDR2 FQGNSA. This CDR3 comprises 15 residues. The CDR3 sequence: CASSLEGRATKTQYL. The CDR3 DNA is TGTGCCAGCAGCTTAGAGGGCAGGGCGACGAAGACCCAGTACCTC.